This T cell receptor (beta chain) was documented in a study of cytomegalovirus exposure and HLA in healthy donors. Study overall: Genotyping showed around 81% of 350 to 400 donors falling in the Caucasian-associated ancestry cluster.

Study outcomes and limitations: In a later analysis, TCR beta V- and J-gene trimming was associated with a missense DCLRE1C variant. Several V segments, TRBV6-2 and TRBV6-3 among them, could not be told apart and were dropped. High sensitivity and specificity were reportedly achieved when the classifier diagnosed cytomegalovirus status.

In the case of this clone: Its target is not known.

PCR primers comprised 60 Vbeta and 13 Jbeta primers. Sequencing used immunoSEQ multiplex PCR; TCRdb keeps in-frame clones, though not all of them. The data show about 48,000 clones, and the top ten clones hold roughly 5.5%. In germline, CDR1 is SGHRS, CDR2 YFSETQ. CDR3 size: 13 residues. The trim removed 4 bases at V and 9 bases at J, leaving 1 base unmatched. The sequencing input was PBMCs. This chain connects TRBV5-1 to TRBJ2-1; 13 nucleotides agree with TRBD2. The source of this sequence is a male donor in good health and CMV-seropositive. CDR3 sequence (DNA): TGCGCCAGCAGCCGACTAGCGGGGGGTGAGCAGTTCTTC. The encoded protein is CASSRLAGGEQFF.